This TCR beta chain was obtained from a study of T cell responses to AZD1222 COVID-19 vaccine. Clones were read by immunoSEQ multiplex PCR, and TCRdb kept only the in-frame ones, dropping some. The data contain some 100,000 clones, more than 75% of them singletons. Samples with a second dose at about 4 or about 12 weeks were pooled together. Trimming cost V 1 base and J 2 bases; bases outside gene matches: 3. Per the germline V gene, CDR1 is KGHSH and CDR2 is LQKENI. The CDR3 is made up of 16 amino acids. The receptor's source is an adult who received the AZD1222 COVID-19 vaccine. The specimen was peripheral blood, collected 28 days after the second AZD1222 dose. The chain couples TRBV18 to TRBJ2-7; 12 positions match TRBD2. The CDR3 loop reads CASSPRLAGGTYEQYF. The CDR3 region has the DNA TGTGCCAGCTCACCACGGCTAGCGGGAGGGACCTACGAGCAGTACTTC.